A selection of T cell receptor beta chains follows, all from one sample in a study of Graves' ophthalmopathy and Graves' hyperthyroidism. Via MiXCR, TCRdb re-called the multiplex PCR reads, giving one row per CDR3 protein. The data show about 220,000 distinct CDR3 sequences, with about 22% seen just once and roughly 42% held by the top ten. The sequenced sample was peripheral blood. The receptors here all came from a woman between 45 and 60 years old with Graves' ophthalmopathy. Each CDR3 is given with its conserved first and last residue. A D gene is named only where the DNA matches it firmly. The size entry is marked missing in some rows and otherwise reads once, few, many or a size class.

size: NA
J: TRBJ2-7
V: TRBV7-2
D: NA
DNA: TGTGCCAGCAGCTTAGATTTCGGCGAGCAGTACTTC
CDR3: CASSLDFGEQYF

size: NA
J: TRBJ1-1
V: TRBV10-3
D: NA
DNA: TGTGCCATCAGACAACGTAGCTTAGAAATGAACACTGAAGCTTTCTTT
CDR3: CAIRQRSLEMNTEAFF

size: many
J: TRBJ1-1
V: TRBV19
D: NA
DNA: TGTGCCAGTAGTATTGTCGGACGGACCACTGAAGCTTTCTTT
CDR3: CASSIVGRTTEAFF

size: many
J: TRBJ2-7
V: TRBV10-3
D: TRBD1
DNA: TGTGCCATCAGTGAGGGACAGGCCTACGAGCAGTACTTC
CDR3: CAISEGQAYEQYF

size: many
J: TRBJ1-5
V: TRBV7-2
D: TRBD1
DNA: TGTGCCAGCAGGCCAGGGGGCTCGGCCAAGCCCCAGCATTTT
CDR3: CASRPGGSAKPQHF

size: many
J: TRBJ1-5
V: TRBV28
D: TRBD1
DNA: TGTGCCAGCAGGTTGGGACAGGGGAATCAGCCCCAGCATTTT
CDR3: CASRLGQGNQPQHF

size: many
J: TRBJ1-2
V: TRBV2
D: NA
DNA: TGTGCCAGCAGCCTGACCGTTGACTATGGCTACACCTTC
CDR3: CASSLTVDYGYTF

size: NA
J: TRBJ1-2
V: TRBV18
D: NA
DNA: TGTGCCAGCTCACCATTTTGGGACGCCGGTGGCTACACCTTC
CDR3: CASSPFWDAGGYTF

size: NA
J: TRBJ2-7
V: TRBV7-8
D: NA
DNA: TGTGCCAGCAGCTTAGGCCACTCCTACGAGCAGTACTTC
CDR3: CASSLGHSYEQYF

size: NA
J: TRBJ1-5
V: TRBV18
D: TRBD1
DNA: TGTGCCAGCTCACCATCGACAGGGTCCAATCAGCCCCAGCATTTT
CDR3: CASSPSTGSNQPQHF

size: many
J: TRBJ2-5
V: TRBV20-1
D: TRBD2
DNA: TGCAGTACGATGTGGGCTAGCGGGAGCTTAGAGACCCAGTACTTC
CDR3: CSTMWASGSLETQYF

size: many
J: TRBJ1-6
V: TRBV24-1
D: NA
DNA: TGTGCCACCAGTGATCTGAATTCACCCCTCCACTTT
CDR3: CATSDLNSPLHF

size: many
J: TRBJ1-2
V: TRBV24-1
D: TRBD1
DNA: TGTGCCACCAGTGATCGCGACCGGGACAGCCGAGGCTACACCTTC
CDR3: CATSDRDRDSRGYTF

size: many
J: TRBJ1-6
V: TRBV3-1
D: NA
DNA: TGTGCCAGCAGCCAAGCGGGGGTGGGGGTGAATTCACCCCTCCACTTT
CDR3: CASSQAGVGVNSPLHF

size: NA
J: TRBJ2-5
V: TRBV29-1
D: NA
DNA: TGCAGCGTAAACACAAACCAGCAAGAGACCCAGTACTTC
CDR3: CSVNTNQQETQYF

size: NA
J: TRBJ1-5
V: TRBV5-5
D: NA
DNA: TGTGCCAGCAGCTTTAACCCAGGGGGCAATCAGCCCCAGCATTTT
CDR3: CASSFNPGGNQPQHF

size: many
J: TRBJ2-5
V: TRBV28
D: NA
DNA: TGTGCCAGCAGTAACCGAGAGACCCAGTACTTC
CDR3: CASSNRETQYF

size: many
J: TRBJ2-2
V: TRBV6-5
D: NA
DNA: TGTGCCAGCAGTTACCGGGAAACCGGGGAGCTGTTTTTT
CDR3: CASSYRETGELFF

size: few
J: TRBJ2-2
V: TRBV28
D: TRBD2
DNA: TGTGCCAGCAGTTCCACCCTGGGACTAGCGGGAGCAGGGGAGCTGTTTTTT
CDR3: CASSSTLGLAGAGELFF

size: many
J: TRBJ2-7
V: TRBV7-2
D: NA
DNA: TGTGCCAGCAGCTTAGCTAGGTTACAGCAGTACTTC
CDR3: CASSLARLQQYF

size: NA
J: TRBJ2-7
V: TRBV7-1
D: NA
DNA: TGTGCCAGCAGCTCGACGGTAGTAGGGGCCGCAAAAGAGAACCTTAGGTACTACGAGCAGTACTTC
CDR3: CASSSTVVGAAKENLRYYEQYF

size: many
J: TRBJ2-7
V: TRBV28
D: NA
DNA: TGTGCCAGCAGTGACTCCGCTAACTCCTACGAGCAGTACTTC
CDR3: CASSDSANSYEQYF

size: many
J: TRBJ1-2
V: TRBV7-2
D: TRBD1
DNA: TGTGCCAGCAGCTTACAGACAGGGAACGTAAACACCTTC
CDR3: CASSLQTGNVNTF

size: NA
J: TRBJ2-5
V: TRBV28
D: TRBD2
DNA: TGTGCCAGCACCCTCCGGACTAGCGGAGGTGGGGAGACCCAGTACTTC
CDR3: CASTLRTSGGGETQYF

size: NA
J: TRBJ2-5
V: TRBV12-3/TRBV12-4
D: TRBD2
DNA: TGTGCCAGCAGTGTCCGACTAGCGGGGGGAACAGAGACCCAGTACTTC
CDR3: CASSVRLAGGTETQYF

size: NA
J: TRBJ2-7
V: TRBV27
D: TRBD1
DNA: TGTGCCAGCAGTTTAAAGGGGGCATGGCAGGGTGCGAAAAACTACGAGCAGTACTTC
CDR3: CASSLKGAWQGAKNYEQYF

size: many
J: TRBJ1-1
V: TRBV12-3/TRBV12-4
D: NA
DNA: TGTGCCAGCAGTTTAGGTGGCAGCCCGAACACTGAAGCTTTCTTT
CDR3: CASSLGGSPNTEAFF

size: NA
J: TRBJ2-7
V: TRBV28
D: NA
DNA: TGTGCCAGCAGTTTAAGGAAGGCCGAGCAGTACTTC
CDR3: CASSLRKAEQYF

size: few
J: TRBJ2-7
V: TRBV11-2
D: TRBD2
DNA: TGTGCCAGCAGCTCCCCGGGACTAGCGGGAAGTTACGAGCAGTACTTC
CDR3: CASSSPGLAGSYEQYF

size: many
J: TRBJ1-6
V: TRBV28
D: NA
DNA: TGTGCCAGCAGCCCGACGGACAATTATAATTCACCCCTCCACTTT
CDR3: CASSPTDNYNSPLHF

size: many
J: TRBJ2-7
V: TRBV30
D: NA
DNA: TGTGCCTCGGAGACCGCGGTTGAGCAGTACTTC
CDR3: CASETAVEQYF

size: many
J: TRBJ1-2
V: TRBV28
D: NA
DNA: TGTGCCAGCAGTTCCGCAGACAGGACGTATGGCTACACCTTC
CDR3: CASSSADRTYGYTF

size: many
J: TRBJ2-2
V: TRBV27
D: TRBD1
DNA: TGTGCCAGCCTCCAGACAGGGGGCGCAGGCGGGGAGCTGTTTTTT
CDR3: CASLQTGGAGGELFF

size: many
J: TRBJ2-7
V: TRBV11-2
D: NA
DNA: TGTGCCAGCAGCCTTGACCTGATCGGGGACTACGAGCAGTACTTC
CDR3: CASSLDLIGDYEQYF

size: many
J: TRBJ1-1
V: TRBV5-1
D: NA
DNA: TGCGCCAGCAGCCTACAGACAGGCTGGAACACTGAAGCTTTCTTT
CDR3: CASSLQTGWNTEAFF